These 8 T cell receptor beta chains originate from one sample sequenced in a study of cytomegalovirus exposure and HLA in healthy donors (dated by TCRdb to 2016 to 2017). The library was made by the immunoSEQ multiplex PCR assay. The multiplex PCR relied on a mix of 60 forward primers for TCR Vbeta segments and 13 reverse primers for TCR Jbeta segments. The clones in this table, taken by TCRdb from immuneACCESS, are in-frame only. Not every clone is retained; where verified, under half of the shortfall comes from an unresolved V gene, and the cause of the rest is unknown. A total of about 160,000 clones appear in this sample, around 84% of them only once. More than 8% of the sample lies in the top ten. Sequencing was carried out using PBMCs. The receptors shown here come from a male donor in good health and CMV-seropositive.

The V gene is TRBV19, the J gene TRBJ1-5; a possible D gene is TRBD1 (6 bases). The CDR3 consists of 15 residues. The V end lost 7 bases, the J end lost 0 bases, and 13 bases lay between the germline ends. Germline V lookup: CDR1 LNHDA, CDR2 SQIVND (reference sequence). In DNA, the CDR3 is TGTGCCAGTAAGACCACAGGGTATAGCAATCAGCCCCAGCATTTT. It encodes CASKTTGYSNQPQHF.

J is TRBJ2-1 and V is TRBV7-9, with TRBD2 identical over 10 bases. V was clipped by 2 bases and J by 6 bases; unmatched bases: 1. The CDR3 is made up of 14 amino acids. Germline values: CDR1 SEHNR, CDR2 FQNEAQ (reference sequence). The CDR3 bases are TGTGCCAGCAGCTTATCTAGCGGGAGCAATGAGCAGTTCTTC. Translated, it gives CASSLSSGSNEQFF. Supplemented by reference TRBV7-9 and TRBJ2-1, the full variable domain reads DTGVSQNPRHKITKRGQNVTFRCDPISEHNRLYWYRQTLGQGPEFLTYFQNEAQLEKSRLLSDRFSAERPKGSFSTLEIQRTEQGDSAMYLCASSLSSGSNEQFFGPGTRLTVL.

The rearrangement uses TRBV11-3 and TRBJ1-2, with a weak D call TRBD1 (5 bases). Germline V gene lookup returns CDR1 SGHNT and CDR2 YENEEA. This CDR3 spans 15 amino acids. Trimming removed 3 bases from V and 4 bases from J, with 15 bases in between. The CDR3 sequence: CASSFRGVMFYGYTF. The CDR3, as DNA: TGTGCCAGCAGCTTTCGGGGGGTGATGTTCTATGGCTACACCTTC.

The CDR3 region has the DNA TGTGCCAGCAGCTTCGGGACACAATACAATGAGCAGTTCTTC. It encodes CASSFGTQYNEQFF. J is TRBJ2-1 and V is TRBV7-2, with D possibly TRBD1 on 6 matching bases. V was trimmed by 3 bases and J by 4 bases, leaving 10 bases between them. This CDR3 is 14 amino acids long. CDR1 is SGHTA and CDR2 is FQGNSA in the germline V gene.

This clone was detected only a few times. The chain is built from TRBV5-8 and TRBJ1-5; 11 bases are shared with TRBD1. CDR1 and CDR2 from the germline V gene are SGHTS and YDEGEE. With V trimmed by 2 bases and J by 1 base, 5 bases remained unmatched. This CDR3 is 17 amino acids long. The CDR3 loop reads CASSFRTGGASNQPQHF. CDR3 nucleotides: TGTGCCAGCAGCTTTAGGACAGGGGGCGCGAGCAATCAGCCCCAGCATTTT.

The chain couples TRBV28 to TRBJ2-6; 8 bases map to TRBD1. This CDR3 region has 17 residues. Germline lookup yields CDR1 MDHEN and CDR2 SYDVKM. The trim removed 3 bases at V and 0 bases at J, leaving 4 bases unmatched. The CDR3 region is CASSLGQEYSGANVLTF. As DNA, the CDR3 is TGTGCCAGCAGTTTGGGACAGGAATACTCTGGGGCCAACGTCCTGACTTTC. Variable domain in full (rest from reference TRBV28 and TRBJ2-6): DVKVTQSSRYLVKRTGEKVFLECVQDMDHENMFWYRQDPGLGLRLIYFSYDVKMKEKGDIPEGYSVSREKKERFSLILESASTNQTSMYLCASSLGQEYSGANVLTFGAGSRLTVL.

This clone was seen just once. The chain's CDR3 is CATRDSSTDTQYF. The CDR3 DNA is TGTGCCACCCGGGACAGTAGCACAGATACGCAGTATTTT. The rearrangement links TRBV6-5 to TRBJ2-3, with TRBD1 matching 7 bases. This CDR3 contains 13 residues. CDR1 MNHEY and CDR2 SVGAGI come from the germline V gene. The trim removed 10 bases at V and 0 bases at J, leaving 4 bases unmatched.

The chain joins TRBV7-2 to TRBJ2-1; D possibly corresponds to TRBD2 (6 bases). The V gene's germline CDR1 is SGHTA and CDR2 FQGNSA. The CDR3 contains 15 residues. V gave up 3 bases and J gave up 6 bases, with 15 bases separating them. CDR3 in amino acids: CASSFYLIAANEQFF. CDR3 nucleotide sequence: TGTGCCAGCAGCTTTTACTTGATAGCGGCCAATGAGCAGTTCTTC.